This TCR beta chain stems from a study of T-cell memory formation after mild COVID-19 (dated by TCRdb to 2020 to 2023). Concerning the study at large: TCR sequence clusters from the two donors were largely donor specific. In two donors, T-cell clones that expanded and contracted after mild COVID-19 were tracked by sequencing TCRalpha and TCRbeta repertoires over time. Two young, previously healthy adult volunteers made up the cohort, one male and one female. Results the study describes overall, beyond this receptor: Only a couple of mild cases were covered in the study, and larger cohorts including severe cases with pre-infection samples were considered necessary. Contracting CD4+ clones turned up mainly in the CM and EM memory subsets, whereas EMRA was where CD8+ clones were enriched. Clones contracting from day 15 to 85 had balanced CD4/CD8 phenotypes, while a second wave expanding from day 15 to 37 was biased towards CD4+. Some responding clones were detected in pre-infection memory, which suggested that pre-existing cross-reactive memory T cells had joined the SARS-CoV-2 response. SARS-CoV-2 specificity of the second-wave clones peaking on day 37 was not confirmed.

Data came from an Illumina NovaSeq 6000. Using 5'RACE with constant-segment primers, TCRalpha and TCRbeta cDNA libraries were constructed, with sample barcodes and unique molecular identifiers added in the process. Trizol reagent was used to extract RNA from every sample. Libraries were amplified in two PCR steps, with a second sample barcode and Illumina TruSeq adapters added in the second step. The libraries were sequenced on an Illumina NovaSeq using 2 x 150 bp paired-end reads. The study's processing was this. Reads were demultiplexed and collapsed into UMI-guided consensus sequences with migec v1.2.7. Using mixcr v2.1.11, UMI consensuses were aligned to TRA and TRB V and J templates and then assembled into clonotypes. Clonotypes were classified as expanded or contracted when called significant by both edgeR and NoisET, with noise models trained on biological replicates. For edgeR calls, the thresholds were a false discovery rate-adjusted p below 0.01 and a log2 fold-change of 1. As an exploratory analysis of dynamics, max-normalized trajectories of the 1000 most abundant clonotypes were examined by PCA with hierarchical clustering. Separately sequenced CD4+ and CD8+ repertoires were used to assign the CD4 or CD8 phenotype of responding clones. The raw public data were reprocessed by TCRdb itself: fastp quality trimming at Q25, MiXCR clonotype calling, in-frame beta chains only. Under each unique CDR3 protein, matching rows form one entry showing the most common genes and DNA. TCRdb's processing, not the study's, gives the V and J calls here. This sample has over 300,000 distinct CDR3 sequences in its table, and around 20% of those were observed once. Roughly 21% of the sample belongs to the ten largest clones.

This clonotype was recorded a few times. The target of this receptor is not known. No base quality information exists; no much larger clone differs at one position. V loses 3 bases of germline sequence and J loses 4 bases, and the interval between the two ends is 9 bases. CDR3 length: 13 amino acids, cysteine to phenylalanine. Only the CDR3 portion is preserved as DNA: 39 bases, with reading frame beginning at the first base. As encoded in the germline V gene, CDR1 is WSHSY while CDR2 is SAAADI. Ficoll-Paque density gradient centrifugation was used to isolate PBMCs. The sequenced sample was PBMCs or a T cell subset sorted from them (not recorded which). This receptor was identified in a man aged 18 to 30 who had mild COVID-19 (a few samples of this study predate the infection). The sample titles of this study are shuffled in the database, so cell type and time point are left out; the donor was told from shared clones. The chain couples TRBV10-2 to TRBJ2-5; a tentative D call is TRBD2 (6 bases match). The CDR3 reads CASSEWGGETQYF. Read as DNA, the sequence is TGCGCCAGCAGTGAATGGGGAGGAGAGACCCAGTACTTC.